This T cell receptor beta chain emerged from a study of blood T cell repertoires in COVID-19. About the research overall: Both acute and convalescent COVID-19 samples were obtained from the United States, Italy and Spain. T cells, B-cell-depleted T cells, or PBMCs provided the cDNA or gDNA that served as material.

This clone was seen once. Germline V gives CDR1 SGHVS, CDR2 FQNEAQ. This CDR3 has 14 residues. With 1 base removed from V and 2 bases from J, the gap between germline ends came to 8 bases. In the original analysis: It was from reference gene primer amplification that nucleated cell counts were estimated. Produced via immunoSEQ multiplex PCR; TCRdb's table is partial and in-frame only. V and J calls and clone size are given by that table; D and trimming were obtained from the DNA. The sample holds approximately 72,000 clones, around 85% seen once. The chain is built from TRBV7-8 and TRBJ2-5; D is unresolved. The sequencing sample was made of peripheral blood. This clonotype was sampled from a woman older than 75 with active or convalescent COVID-19. In nucleotides, the CDR3 is TGTGCCAGCAGCTTAGATGCCGGTCAAGAGACCCAGTACTTC. This gives the protein CASSLDAGQETQYF.